This TCR beta chain was found in a study of cytomegalovirus exposure and HLA in healthy donors. The trim removed 4 bases at V and 8 bases at J, leaving 8 bases unmatched. The CDR3 is made up of 16 amino acids. Germline loops: CDR1 LNHNV, CDR2 YYDKDF (reference sequence). In the case of this clone: Its antigen is unidentified.

Findings and limits, study-wide: Compared with the roughly 700-donor mean, an Asian-associated ancestry cluster reportedly had fewer N-insertions, according to a later analysis. Later genetic work tied a missense DCLRE1C variant to beta-chain V and J trimming. On later analysis, the bulk of CMV-associated TCR beta chains appeared to be HLA-restricted.

Both 60 Vbeta primers and 13 Jbeta primers went into the PCR. Generated by immunoSEQ multiplex PCR, the TCRdb table keeps only in-frame clones and is missing some. The sample contains roughly 130,000 clones, 80% of which appear only once. The source of this sequence is a man aged 35-49 years in good health and CMV-seronegative. What was sequenced was PBMCs. The chain is built from TRBV15 and TRBJ2-1; 13 nucleotides line up with TRBD2. CDR3 residues: CATSTRTSGSGHEQFF. CDR3 in DNA: TGTGCCACCAGCACCCGGACTAGCGGGAGCGGTCATGAGCAGTTCTTC. The full variable domain, in which reference TRBV15 and TRBJ2-1 provide the parts outside the CDR3, is DAMVIQNPRYQVTQFGKPVTLSCSQTLNHNVMYWYQQKSSQAPKLLFHYYDKDFNNEADTPDNFQSRRPNTSFCFLDIRSPGLGDTAMYLCATSTRTSGSGHEQFFGPGTRLTVL.